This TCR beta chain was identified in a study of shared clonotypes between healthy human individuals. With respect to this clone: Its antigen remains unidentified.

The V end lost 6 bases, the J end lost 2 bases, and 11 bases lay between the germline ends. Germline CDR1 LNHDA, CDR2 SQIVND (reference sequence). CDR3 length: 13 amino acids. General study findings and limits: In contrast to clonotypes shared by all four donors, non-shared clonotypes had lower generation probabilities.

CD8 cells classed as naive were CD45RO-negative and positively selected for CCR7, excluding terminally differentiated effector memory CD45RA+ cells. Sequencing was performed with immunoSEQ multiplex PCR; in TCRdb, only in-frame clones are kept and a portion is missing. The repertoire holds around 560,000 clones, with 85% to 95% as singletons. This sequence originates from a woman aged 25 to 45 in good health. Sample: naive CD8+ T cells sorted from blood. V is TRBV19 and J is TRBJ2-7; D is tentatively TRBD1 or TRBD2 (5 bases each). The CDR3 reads CASSWGIAYEQYF. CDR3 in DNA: TGTGCCAGTAGCTGGGGGATTGCCTACGAGCAGTACTTC. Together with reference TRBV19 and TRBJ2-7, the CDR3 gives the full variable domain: DGGITQSPKYLFRKEGQNVTLSCEQNLNHDAMYWYRQDPGQGLRLIYYSQIVNDFQKGDIAEGYSVSREKKESFPLTVTSAQKNPTAFYLCASSWGIAYEQYFGPGTRLTVT.